The 17 T cell receptor beta chains given below trace back to one sample, sequenced in a study of molecular identifiers for immune sequencing clone quantification. TCRdb passed the PCR reads through MiXCR, listing each CDR3 protein once. In the table there are approximately 550,000 distinct CDR3 sequences, around a fifth of which are singletons. The sample comprised naive CD8+ T cells from blood, with Jurkat cell RNA spiked in. The subset here: FACS-sorted CD8+CD4-CCR7+CD45RA+ naive T cells. The receptor source for this set is a human donor in good health. Some libraries in this study had Jurkat cell RNA spiked in.

The table lists this clonotype with a few counts. The chain carries TRBV27 and TRBJ1-4; 7 nucleotides line up with TRBD1. The V and J ends lost 3 bases and 6 bases, in that order; junction bases with no gene match: 13. The CDR3 runs to 17 residues. Germline CDR1 is MNHEY and CDR2 is SMNVEV (reference sequence). The DNA of the CDR3 is TGTGCCAGCAGTTTCTTGGGGGAGGAGGGGGCGGATGAAAAACTGTTTTTT. Amino acid sequence: CASSFLGEEGADEKLFF.

The table lists this clonotype with many counts. The V gene is TRBV11-2, the J gene TRBJ2-6; D gene ambiguous. The V end was cut by 2 bases, the J end by 2 bases, with 13 bases between. CDR3 length: 17 residues. Germline CDR1 reads SGHAT; CDR2 reads FQNNGV. The DNA of the CDR3 is TGTGCCAGCAGCTTAAGAACAGTCCTCCCTGGGGCCAACGTCCTGACTTTC. Its protein product is CASSLRTVLPGANVLTF. Based on the CDR3 plus reference TRBV11-2 and TRBJ2-6, the full variable domain is EAGVAQSPRYKIIEKRQSVAFWCNPISGHATLYWYQQILGQGPKLLIQFQNNGVVDDSQLPKDRFSAERLKGVDSTLKIQPAKLEDSAVYLCASSLRTVLPGANVLTFGAGSRLTVL.

At least ten counts were recorded for this clonotype. This chain joins TRBV6-6 and TRBJ2-7, with 11 bases identical to TRBD2. Per the germline V gene, CDR1 is MNHNY and CDR2 is SVGAGI (reference sequence). J lost 1 base, V lost 5 bases, and 7 bases had no gene match. The CDR3 length is 16 residues. The CDR3 sequence is CASSITTSGSSYEQYF. The DNA of the CDR3 is TGTGCCAGCAGTATAACAACTAGCGGGAGTTCCTACGAGCAGTACTTC.

This clonotype was detected ten times or more. The J gene is TRBJ1-1, the V gene TRBV3-1; D not resolved. V was shortened by 0 bases and J by 5 bases, with 13 bases between the two germline ends. The CDR3 totals 15 residues. Per germline, CDR1 LGHDT and CDR2 YNNKEL (reference sequence). The DNA of the CDR3 is TGTGCCAGCAGCCAAGACTATGGTGTCAATACTGAAGCTTTCTTT. Encoded protein: CASSQDYGVNTEAFF.

This clonotype was seen more than once but under ten times. This chain joins TRBV27 and TRBJ1-5; D gene ambiguous. This CDR3 is 14 amino acids long. Germline CDR1 is MNHEY and CDR2 is SMNVEV (reference sequence). V lost 5 bases, J lost 6 bases, and 14 bases lay in between. The CDR3 here is CASSPDSFFQPQHF. The CDR3 nucleotides are TGTGCCAGCAGTCCGGACTCATTCTTTCAGCCCCAGCATTTT.

The chain combines TRBV27 with TRBJ1-5; no clear D. V lost 2 bases, J lost 0 bases, and 8 bases lay in between. The CDR3 runs 15 residues. The germline V gene encodes CDR1 MNHEY and CDR2 SMNVEV (reference sequence). The CDR3 sequence: CASSLGVNSNQPQHF. The CDR3 DNA reads as TGTGCCAGCAGTTTAGGGGTGAATAGCAATCAGCCCCAGCATTTT.

This clonotype was counted ten times or more. The chain couples TRBV20-1 to TRBJ2-3; D is unresolved. The CDR3 spans 16 residues. Germline V gene lookup returns CDR1 DFQATT and CDR2 SNEGSKA (reference sequence). Trimming took off 5 bases at V and 4 bases at J, with 22 bases between the two ends. CDR3 in DNA: TGCAGTGCTGGCCCTCGGGTGGCCGGCCGGGCAGATACGCAGTATTTT. This sequence encodes CSAGPRVAGRADTQYF.

This clonotype was recorded a few times. The chain joins TRBV5-4 to TRBJ2-7; D is perhaps TRBD2 (5 bases). Germline V gene sequence: CDR1 SGHNT, CDR2 YYREEE (reference sequence). Trimming removed 5 bases at V and 6 bases at J, with 24 bases between. CDR3 length equals 16 residues. CDR3 residues: CASSLSTDWPLGEQYF. CDR3 sequence (DNA): TGTGCCAGCAGTCTGTCCACGGACTGGCCTTTAGGCGAGCAGTACTTC. Combining the CDR3 with reference TRBV5-4 and TRBJ2-7 gives the whole variable domain ETGVTQSPTHLIKTRGQQVTLRCSSQSGHNTVSWYQQALGQGPQFIFQYYREEENGRGNFPPRFSGLQFPNYSSELNVNALELDDSALYLCASSLSTDWPLGEQYFGPGTRLTVT.

This clonotype was observed a handful of times. The junction departs from the called germline gene at one end, perhaps through a read error. The chain carries TRBV4-1 and TRBJ1-3; D gene uncertain. This CDR3 has 16 residues. Germline CDR1 and CDR2: MGHRA and YSYEKL. The DNA of the CDR3 is TGCCCCAGCAGCCAAGAAGGCGGACGCTCTGGAAACACCATATATTTT. Translation: CPSSQEGGRSGNTIYF.

In this sample, this clonotype turned up many times. The chain uses TRBV6-5 and TRBJ1-5, with no clear D. The CDR3 sequence is 12 residues long. CDR1 is MNHEY and CDR2 is SVGAGI in the germline V gene. V was pared by 1 base and J by 9 bases, with 7 bases between. For the CDR3, the DNA is TGTGCCAGCAGTTACTTTGGAGGGCCCCAGCATTTT. Protein: CASSYFGGPQHF.

This clonotype was seen a handful of times. This chain links TRBV12-3 or TRBV12-4 with TRBJ2-7; D remains ambiguous. CDR3 size: 15 residues. Trimming stripped 6 bases from V and 0 bases from J, with 15 bases between. As DNA, the CDR3 is TGTGCCAGCAGCCCCTCTAGAGATATCTCCTACGAGCAGTACTTC. As protein: CASSPSRDISYEQYF.

The chain employs TRBV30 and TRBJ2-5; 7 nucleotides agree with TRBD1. The V gene end was trimmed by 4 bases and the J gene end by 5 bases; junction bases not matched to a gene: 7. CDR1 and CDR2 from the germline V gene are GTSNPN and SVGIG (reference sequence). This CDR3 is 13 amino acids long. In DNA, the CDR3 is TGTGCCTGGACGACAGGGTCCGCCGAGACCCAGTACTTC. Translation gives CAWTTGSAETQYF.

This chain links TRBV7-9 with TRBJ2-7, with a possible D match to TRBD1 (6 bases). With 5 bases removed from V and 3 bases from J, the gap between germline ends came to 20 bases. There are 16 residues in the CDR3. Germline lookup yields CDR1 SEHNR and CDR2 FQNEAQ (reference sequence). CDR3 sequence (DNA): TGTGCCAGCAGCGGCCAACCGACAGGATTAATCTACGAGCAGTACTTC. The encoded protein is CASSGQPTGLIYEQYF.

The chain recombines TRBV14 with TRBJ2-7; either TRBD1 or TRBD2 may supply D (6 bases each). The germline V gene encodes CDR1 SGHDN and CDR2 FVKESK. Trimming cost V 6 bases and J 3 bases, with 21 bases left between them. CDR3 length equals 16 residues. CDR3 in amino acids: CASSHQTGGAVYEQYF. The CDR3 DNA follows: TGTGCCAGCAGTCATCAGACAGGAGGGGCGGTCTACGAGCAGTACTTC.

This rearrangement joins TRBV27 to TRBJ2-1; 9 nucleotides line up with TRBD2. Germline loops: CDR1 MNHEY, CDR2 SMNVEV (reference sequence). CDR3 length equals 16 residues. The junction had 14 bases not matched to a gene; V was cut back by 5 bases and J by 9 bases. The CDR3 region has the DNA TGTGCCAGCAGTCCCGCCTATGTAGCGGGAGCTGGTGAGCAGTTCTTC. This codes for CASSPAYVAGAGEQFF.

This clonotype was found many times. The chain joins TRBV12-3 or TRBV12-4 to TRBJ2-2; 7 nucleotides agree with TRBD2. This CDR3 comprises 14 residues. Trimming at V came to 10 bases and at J to 3 bases, leaving 8 bases not matched to a gene. The CDR3 protein is CATTAGSHTGELFF. The CDR3, as DNA: TGTGCCACAACAGCGGGGAGCCACACCGGGGAGCTGTTTTTT.

Details on this clonotype: Just one base apart from a much larger clone, this may be a read error. The chain joins TRBV5-1 to TRBJ2-7, with D tentatively TRBD2 (5 bases). In germline, CDR1 is SGHRS, CDR2 YFSETQ. This CDR3 spans 16 amino acids. Trimming stripped 0 bases from V and 3 bases from J, with 16 bases between. The CDR3 sequence is CASSLDQAAADYEQYF. The CDR3 nucleotides read TGCGCCAGCAGCTTGGACCAAGCGGCAGCCGACTACGAGCAGTACTTC. The full variable domain, rest sourced from reference TRBV5-1 and TRBJ2-7, is KAGVTQTPRYLIKTRGQQVTLSCSPISGHRSVSWYQQTPGQGLQFLFEYFSETQRNKGNFPGRFSGRQFSNSRSEMNVSTLELGDSALYLCASSLDQAAADYEQYFGPGTRLTVT.